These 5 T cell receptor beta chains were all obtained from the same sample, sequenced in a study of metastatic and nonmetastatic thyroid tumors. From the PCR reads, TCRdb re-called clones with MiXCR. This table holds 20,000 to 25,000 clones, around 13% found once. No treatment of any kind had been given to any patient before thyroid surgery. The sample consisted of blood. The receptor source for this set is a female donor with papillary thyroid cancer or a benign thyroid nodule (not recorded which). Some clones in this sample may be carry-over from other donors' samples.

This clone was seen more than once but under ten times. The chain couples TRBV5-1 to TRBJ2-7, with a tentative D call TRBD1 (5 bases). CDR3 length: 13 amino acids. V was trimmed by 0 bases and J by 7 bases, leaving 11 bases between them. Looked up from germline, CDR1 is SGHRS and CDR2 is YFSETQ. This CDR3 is CASSLATAEEQYF. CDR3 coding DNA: TGCGCCAGCAGCTTGGCGACAGCTGAGGAGCAGTACTTC.

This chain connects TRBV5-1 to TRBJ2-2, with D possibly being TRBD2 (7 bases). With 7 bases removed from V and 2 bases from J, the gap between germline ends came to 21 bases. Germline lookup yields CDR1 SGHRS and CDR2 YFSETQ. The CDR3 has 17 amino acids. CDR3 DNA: TGCGCCAGCCTGTATGATCGCGGGGGCCCCAACACCGGGGAGCTGTTTTTT. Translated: CASLYDRGGPNTGELFF.

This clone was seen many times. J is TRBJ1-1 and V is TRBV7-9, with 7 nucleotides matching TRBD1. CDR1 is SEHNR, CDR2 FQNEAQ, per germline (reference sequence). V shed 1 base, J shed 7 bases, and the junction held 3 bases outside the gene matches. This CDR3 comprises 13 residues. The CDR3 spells CASSLGWTGEAFF. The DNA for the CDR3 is TGTGCCAGCAGCTTAGGGTGGACAGGTGAAGCTTTCTTT.

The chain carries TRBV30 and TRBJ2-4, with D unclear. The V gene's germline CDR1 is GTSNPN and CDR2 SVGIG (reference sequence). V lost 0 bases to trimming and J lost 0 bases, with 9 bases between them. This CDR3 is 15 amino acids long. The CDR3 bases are TGTGCCTGGAGTGTACGGGCGGTAGCCAAAAACATTCAGTACTTC. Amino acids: CAWSVRAVAKNIQYF.

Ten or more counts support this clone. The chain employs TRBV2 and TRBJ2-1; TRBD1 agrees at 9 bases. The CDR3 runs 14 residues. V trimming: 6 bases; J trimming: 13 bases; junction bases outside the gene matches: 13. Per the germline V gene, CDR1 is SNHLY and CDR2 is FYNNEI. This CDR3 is CASRDRDRVRGQFF. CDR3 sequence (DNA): TGTGCCAGCAGGGACCGGGACAGGGTACGCGGACAGTTCTTC.